Below are 9 T cell receptor beta chains sequenced from a single sample in a study of molecular identifiers for immune sequencing clone quantification (dated by TCRdb to 2016 to 2019). Libraries came from PCR. The sequencer listed for this sample is NextSeq 500. Using fastp at Q25 and MiXCR, TCRdb reprocessed the public reads and kept productive beta chains. Entries that share a CDR3 protein sequence are merged under the most common genes and DNA. This sample comprises around 470,000 distinct CDR3 sequences, approximately 25% of them detected only once. Clones ranked in the top ten supply over 0.6% of the sample. The sample consisted of naive CD8+ T cells from blood, with Jurkat cell RNA spiked in. The cell subset or site label of this sample denotes: FACS-sorted CD8+CD4-CCR7+CD45RA+ naive T cells. The receptors come from a human donor in good health. Some libraries in this study had Jurkat cell RNA spiked in.

This clonotype was detected only a few times. This chain links TRBV7-6 with TRBJ1-1, with TRBD1 matching over 10 bases. The germline gives CDR1 SGHVS, CDR2 FNYEAQ. Trimming took 6 bases from V and 9 from J; bases not matched to a gene: 10. This CDR3 is built from 14 residues. This CDR3 reads CASSLTGTGDQAFF. Here the CDR3 DNA reads TGTGCCAGCAGTCTAACTGGGACAGGGGATCAAGCTTTCTTT. Together with reference TRBV7-6 and TRBJ1-1, the CDR3 gives the full variable domain: GAGVSQSPRYKVTKRGQDVALRCDPISGHVSLYWYRQALGQGPEFLTYFNYEAQQDKSGLPNDRFSAERPEGSISTLTIQRTEQRDSAMYRCASSLTGTGDQAFFGQGTRLTVV.

This clonotype is a singleton in its sample. Germline is not matched at one junction end, which may reflect a read error. The J gene is TRBJ2-3, the V gene TRBV7-8; 7 bases match TRBD1. The CDR3 consists of 16 residues. Germline values: CDR1 SGHVS, CDR2 FQNEAQ. In DNA, the CDR3 is TGTGCCAGCAGCCCAGCAGCGACAGGGTTCACAGGTACGCAGTATTTT. This translates into CASSPAATGFTGTQYF.

J is TRBJ2-3 and V is TRBV12-3 or TRBV12-4; D possibly corresponds to TRBD1 (5 bases). The CDR3 has 15 amino acids. Between the trimmed V and J ends, which lost 6 bases and 3 bases, there was a span of 16 bases. CDR3 sequence reads: CASSSTDTETDTQYF. The CDR3 bases are TGTGCCAGCAGCTCCACGGACACGGAAACAGATACGCAGTATTTT.

J is TRBJ2-4 and V is TRBV28; D is possibly TRBD1 (6 bases). The CDR3 has 15 amino acids. Germline CDR1 MDHEN, CDR2 SYDVKM. V was clipped by 6 bases and J by 2 bases, with 14 bases between them. The CDR3 DNA follows: TGTGCCAGCAGGACTACAGGGTCCCCCAAAAACATTCAGTACTTC. It encodes CASRTTGSPKNIQYF.

The chain links TRBV3-1 to TRBJ2-2, with 7 positions matching TRBD2. Germline values: CDR1 LGHDT, CDR2 YNNKEL (reference sequence). The junction had 5 bases not matched to a gene; V was cut back by 0 bases and J by 7 bases. There are 15 residues in the CDR3. The CDR3 sequence: CASSQDLGGNGELFF. The CDR3, as DNA: TGTGCCAGCAGCCAAGATTTGGGGGGGAACGGGGAGCTGTTTTTT.

This sequence joins TRBV24-1 and TRBJ2-2, with a tentative D call TRBD1 (6 bases). Germline V gene data show CDR1 as KGHDR and CDR2 as SFDVKD. V lost 4 bases and J 5 bases, leaving 16 bases between the germline ends. This CDR3 contains 16 residues. Here the CDR3 DNA reads TGTGCCACCAGTGAGGGGCTCGGACAGCAGACCGGGGAGCTGTTTTTT. Translation gives CATSEGLGQQTGELFF.

In its sample, this clonotype was seen many times. The CDR3 nucleotides are TGCAGTGCTAGAGATATTCGTGAGTCGGCGGGACGGGGCCCAGATACGCAGTATTTT. Its translation is CSARDIRESAGRGPDTQYF. The chain recombines TRBV20-1 with TRBJ2-3; D perhaps matches TRBD2 (6 bases). From germline, CDR1 is DFQATT and CDR2 SNEGSKA (reference sequence). The CDR3 covers 19 residues. The V end lost 0 bases, the J end lost 4 bases, and 26 bases lay between the germline ends.

The chain couples TRBV5-1 to TRBJ1-5; 10 bases fit TRBD1. Germline values: CDR1 SGHRS, CDR2 YFSETQ. Unmatched junction bases numbered 13, after V lost 3 bases and J lost 1 base. This CDR3 has 19 residues. CDR3 protein: CASSSSKETGGWSNQPQHF. The CDR3 nucleotides read TGCGCCAGCAGCTCCAGCAAAGAGACAGGGGGCTGGAGCAATCAGCCCCAGCATTTT.

This clonotype was detected only a few times. The chain combines TRBV29-1 with TRBJ2-7; the D gene is possibly TRBD1 (6 bases). CDR3 length equals 13 residues. From germline, CDR1 is SQVTM and CDR2 ANQGSEA. Trimming took off 6 bases at V and 0 bases at J, with 12 bases between the two ends. The CDR3 sequence is CSVVKTGSYEQYF. DNA of the CDR3: TGCAGCGTGGTAAAGACAGGCTCCTACGAGCAGTACTTC.